Listed below are T cell receptor beta chains from one sample, sequenced in a study of blood T cell repertoires in COVID-19. Profiled with immunoSEQ multiplex PCR; TCRdb holds only in-frame clones, not every one. The data contain over 120,000 clones, roughly 80% of them singletons. The specimen sequenced was peripheral blood. Receptors were obtained from a man in his sixties or seventies who had recovered from COVID-19. Both conserved end residues are trimmed from each CDR3. The D gene is left open where the match is weak.

D gene	V gene	J gene	CDR3 protein
-	TRBV7-8	TRBJ2-7	ASSVGTTYEQY
-	TRBV28	TRBJ1-5	ASGGLSFSNQPQH
-	TRBV10-1	TRBJ1-1	ASSDYRAGTEAF
TRBD2	TRBV24-1	TRBJ2-2	ATSDRPTGGLAAGELF
-	TRBV7-2	TRBJ2-1	ASSLKTGSGPYNEQF
TRBD1	TRBV18	TRBJ2-5	ASSPRDREQETQY
TRBD1	TRBV10-3	TRBJ2-2	AISGGQGPMTGELF
TRBD1	TRBV13	TRBJ2-2	ASSRRGPAGELF
TRBD1	TRBV4-1	TRBJ2-7	ASSQVQGYEQY
TRBD1	TRBV15	TRBJ1-1	ATSRARQGAGGEAF
TRBD2	TRBV9	TRBJ2-7	ASSVEASGVSEQY
-	TRBV7-3	TRBJ1-1	ASSLLGPTEAF
-	TRBV28	TRBJ2-7	ASRVGGVPDEQY
-	TRBV9	TRBJ2-7	ASSVSPDSSYEQY
TRBD2	TRBV4-3	TRBJ2-1	ASSQESVGRTSSVHNEQF
-	TRBV10-3	TRBJ2-1	ATRDGTPTYNEQF
TRBD1	TRBV5-1	TRBJ2-7	ASSPGWTGGSEQY
-	TRBV18	TRBJ2-5	ASSLLSGQETQY
-	TRBV6-6	TRBJ1-3	ASTGKSSGNTIY
TRBD2	TRBV10-3	TRBJ2-3	AISALTSGASTDTQY
TRBD1	TRBV5-1	TRBJ1-1	ASSPRAGGNTEAF
TRBD2	TRBV6-2/TRBV6-3	TRBJ2-2	ASSLAGGGTGELF
-	TRBV29-1	TRBJ2-7	SVDRPGASGEQY
TRBD1	TRBV27	TRBJ1-2	ASSLAGGEDYGYT
-	TRBV30	TRBJ2-1	AISSLHSYNEQF
TRBD2	TRBV5-4	TRBJ2-5	ASSSGGVGETQY